This passage covers 30 T cell receptor beta chains from one sample sequenced in a study of blood T cell repertoires in COVID-19. Measured with immunoSEQ multiplex PCR; TCRdb has only the in-frame clones, and not every one. The sample holds fewer than 250,000 clones, around four fifths seen once. Sequencing used peripheral blood. The receptors here all came from a woman aged 60-75 years with active or convalescent COVID-19.

The V and J genes are TRBV5-1 and TRBJ2-5, with TRBD1 as a possible D gene (5 bases). The CDR3 spans 15 residues. The germline V gene encodes CDR1 SGHRS and CDR2 YFSETQ. V was cut by 0 bases and J by 4 bases, with 13 bases left in between. CDR3: CASSLAPGYRETQYF. CDR3 bases: TGCGCCAGCAGCTTGGCGCCAGGGTACCGAGAGACCCAGTACTTC.

This chain joins TRBV6-5 and TRBJ2-5; 10 bases are a match to TRBD1. Per germline, CDR1 MNHEY and CDR2 SVGAGI. V shed 6 bases, J shed 4 bases, and the junction held 5 bases outside the gene matches. The CDR3 sequence is 14 residues long. The CDR3 region is CASRRDRGSETQYF. For the CDR3, the DNA is TGTGCCAGCAGGAGGGACAGGGGTTCAGAGACCCAGTACTTC.

The chain recombines TRBV10-3 with TRBJ2-1; 9 positions match TRBD2. The CDR3 spans 15 residues. Germline CDR1 reads ENHRY; CDR2 reads SYGVKD. J gave up 7 bases and V 6 bases, and 10 bases lay outside the gene matches. CDR3 sequence reads: CAISRSSGGQNEQFF. The CDR3 DNA is TGTGCCATCAGCCGAAGCAGCGGGGGGCAAAATGAGCAGTTCTTC.

This clone showed up just a few times. The chain is built from TRBV4-1 and TRBJ1-5; no clear D. The CDR3 extends over 13 amino acids. V was clipped by 3 bases and J by 4 bases, with 7 bases between them. Germline V gene data show CDR1 as MGHRA and CDR2 as YSYEKL. The CDR3 DNA reads as TGCGCCAGCAGCCAGTCAGAAAATCAGCCCCAGCATTTT. Translated: CASSQSENQPQHF.

This clone showed up just once. The chain uses TRBV5-4 and TRBJ1-2; no firm D call. The V end lost 0 bases, the J end lost 4 bases, and 7 bases lay between the germline ends. Germline CDR1 and CDR2: SGHNT and YYREEE (reference sequence). The CDR3 loop spans 13 amino acids. The CDR3 bases are TGTGCCAGCAGCTTGGACTACATCTATGGCTACACCTTC. Encoded protein: CASSLDYIYGYTF.

The rearrangement uses TRBV15 and TRBJ1-4, with a tentative D call TRBD1 (5 bases). CDR1 and CDR2 (germline): LNHNV, YYDKDF (reference sequence). V was cut by 0 bases and J by 11 bases, with 16 bases left in between. This CDR3 has 15 amino acids. The CDR3 DNA follows: TGTGCCACCAGCAGAGATTCGGGGGTTCAATACAAACTGTTTTTT. It encodes CATSRDSGVQYKLFF.

V usage is TRBV5-1 and J usage is TRBJ1-1, with D maybe TRBD1 (5 bases). Per the germline V gene, CDR1 is SGHRS and CDR2 is YFSETQ. The CDR3 has 16 residues. Trimming removed 0 bases from V and 1 base from J, with 13 bases in between. For the CDR3, the DNA is TGCGCCAGCAGCTTGGAGGGTTGGGGCAGGAACACTGAAGCTTTCTTT. Protein: CASSLEGWGRNTEAFF.

The rearrangement links TRBV9 to TRBJ1-2; TRBD1 matches 8 bases. Germline V gene lookup returns CDR1 SGDLS and CDR2 YYNGEE. The junction had 9 bases not matched to a gene; V was cut back by 0 bases and J by 8 bases. The CDR3 spans 15 residues. The CDR3 here is CASSVVDRGPGGYTF. In DNA, the CDR3 is TGTGCCAGCAGCGTAGTCGACAGGGGCCCTGGGGGCTACACCTTC.

Of note for this clone: The sample holds other DNA sequences that translate to the same CDR3. The V call is TRBV29-1, the J call TRBJ1-1; D may be TRBD1 (6 bases). The V end was cut by 6 bases, the J end by 4 bases, with 15 bases between. Germline V CDR1 and CDR2: SQVTM, ANQGSEA. CDR3 size: 13 residues. For the CDR3, the DNA is TGCAGCGTCTTGTGGGGGCGAGGCACTGAAGCTTTCTTT. This encodes CSVLWGRGTEAFF.

The gene calls are TRBV11-3 and TRBJ2-2; TRBD1 aligns across 7 bases. Trimming took 1 base from V and 8 from J; bases not matched to a gene: 1. CDR1 and CDR2 from the germline V gene are SGHNT and YENEEA. This CDR3 has 13 amino acids. CDR3 DNA: TGTGCCAGCAGCTTAGGGGGACAGGGGGAGCTGTTTTTT. The encoded protein is CASSLGGQGELFF.

The V and J genes are TRBV5-1 and TRBJ2-7; 8 bases match TRBD1. V lost 0 bases and J lost 2; bases outside the gene matches: 10. This CDR3 has 17 residues. The germline V gene has CDR1 SGHRS and CDR2 YFSETQ. CDR3 in amino acids: CASSLGPTGTGAYEQYF. CDR3 bases: TGCGCCAGCAGCTTGGGACCCACCGGGACAGGAGCCTACGAGCAGTACTTC.

The DNA of the CDR3 is TGTGCCAGCAGTTTTTCCAGCTATGGCTACACCTTC. As protein: CASSFSSYGYTF. This sequence joins TRBV28 and TRBJ1-2; D gene unclear. V lost 3 bases to trimming and J lost 4 bases, with 6 bases between them. In germline, CDR1 is MDHEN, CDR2 SYDVKM. The CDR3 sequence is 12 residues long.

J is TRBJ2-3 and V is TRBV19, with D possibly matching TRBD2 (6 bases). Looked up from germline, CDR1 is LNHDA and CDR2 is SQIVND (reference sequence). The CDR3 is 11 amino acids. Trimming took off 6 bases at V and 5 bases at J, with 6 bases between the two ends. This CDR3 reads CASRAGDTQYF. DNA of the CDR3: TGTGCCAGTAGAGCGGGAGATACGCAGTATTTT.

The chain recombines TRBV27 with TRBJ1-2; D gene ambiguous. This CDR3 spans 13 amino acids. Trimming cost V 4 bases and J 8 bases, with 14 bases left between them. CDR1 is MNHEY, CDR2 SMNVEV, per germline (reference sequence). Here the CDR3 DNA reads TGTGCCAGCAGTTCCCGGGAGAGGGCCGGCTACACCTTC. Translating it yields CASSSRERAGYTF.

The sample holds a few counts of this clone. V usage is TRBV6-1 and J usage is TRBJ1-1; no firm D call. The CDR3 consists of 11 residues. From germline, CDR1 is MNHNS and CDR2 SASEGT. The V and J ends lost 2 bases and 11 bases respectively, with 9 bases between them. CDR3 protein: CASSESLGAFF. For the CDR3, the DNA is TGTGCCAGCAGTGAATCCCTAGGCGCTTTCTTT.

The chain uses TRBV6-1 and TRBJ2-1; 11 bases match TRBD1. CDR3 size: 15 residues. From germline, CDR1 is MNHNS and CDR2 SASEGT. J was trimmed by 9 bases and V by 3 bases; bases with no gene match: 7. The CDR3 DNA follows: TGTGCCAGCAGTGAGAAATGGGACAGGGGGGGTGAGCAGTTCTTC. The encoded protein is CASSEKWDRGGEQFF.

The chain couples TRBV18 to TRBJ1-4, with TRBD1 matching 10 bases. CDR1 is KGHSH and CDR2 is LQKENI in the germline V gene. There are 17 residues in the CDR3. Losses at the gene ends were 1 base for V and 7 bases for J; bases not matched to a gene: 9. This CDR3 is CASSPQSSGTGVEKLFF. In DNA form, the CDR3 reads TGTGCCAGCTCACCACAAAGCAGCGGGACAGGGGTTGAAAAACTGTTTTTT.

V and J are TRBV28 and TRBJ1-2, with 9 bases matching TRBD1. J lost 4 bases, V lost 6 bases, and 6 bases had no gene match. The CDR3 has 14 residues. Germline CDR1 reads MDHEN; CDR2 reads SYDVKM. The CDR3 loop reads CASSTGGASYGYTF. In DNA form, the CDR3 reads TGTGCCAGCAGCACAGGGGGCGCTTCCTATGGCTACACCTTC.

The sample holds one count of this clone. The genes are TRBV28 and TRBJ2-1, with a weak D call TRBD1 (6 bases). Germline V lookup: CDR1 MDHEN, CDR2 SYDVKM. The CDR3 length is 13 residues. The V end lost 7 bases, the J end lost 8 bases, and 15 bases lay between the germline ends. In nucleotides, the CDR3 is TGTGCCAGCACCGTACAGGGTAGGGATGAGCAGTTCTTC. As protein: CASTVQGRDEQFF.

The chain has TRBV6-1 and TRBJ2-2, with 12 bases matching TRBD1. Germline V gives CDR1 MNHNS, CDR2 SASEGT. J was trimmed by 7 bases and V by 2 bases; bases with no gene match: 11. This CDR3 has 18 amino acids. DNA for the CDR3: TGTGCCAGCAGTGAATGGGCAAGCGGGACAGGGGGCTACGGGGAGCTGTTTTTT. Translating gives CASSEWASGTGGYGELFF.

The J gene is TRBJ1-1, the V gene TRBV5-1, with TRBD1 matching over 7 bases. The germline gives CDR1 SGHRS, CDR2 YFSETQ. CDR3 size: 16 residues. Trimming took 0 bases from V and 4 from J; bases not matched to a gene: 9. DNA of the CDR3: TGCGCCAGCAGCTTGGTTGCAGGGGGTTTTTTCACTGAAGCTTTCTTT. Its protein product is CASSLVAGGFFTEAFF.

This clone was observed at least ten times. The chain joins TRBV7-8 to TRBJ1-5, with 7 bases matching TRBD1. The CDR3 covers 15 residues. V lost 7 bases and J lost 2; bases outside the gene matches: 8. CDR1 SGHVS and CDR2 FQNEAQ come from the germline V gene. The CDR3 is CASTAGQAGNQPQHF. The CDR3 nucleotides are TGTGCCAGCACCGCTGGACAGGCGGGCAATCAGCCCCAGCATTTT.

V gene TRBV5-1 combines with J gene TRBJ2-1; 14 positions agree with TRBD2. CDR3 length equals 15 residues. Germline values: CDR1 SGHRS, CDR2 YFSETQ. J lost 8 bases, V lost 2 bases, and 3 bases had no gene match. The CDR3 loop is CASSFGLAGGYEQFF. CDR3 DNA: TGCGCCAGCAGCTTCGGACTAGCGGGAGGATATGAGCAGTTCTTC.

The chain employs TRBV3-1 (or the pseudogene TRBV3-2) and TRBJ2-7, with 7 positions matching TRBD1. Per germline, CDR1 LGHDT and CDR2 YNNKEL (reference sequence). The CDR3 loop spans 15 amino acids. V lost 1 base, J lost 6 bases, and 9 bases stayed unmatched. Here the CDR3 DNA reads TGTGCCAGCAGCCAAGGGGGGACAGCTACAGGCGAGCAGTACTTC. This translates into CASSQGGTATGEQYF.

This chain links TRBV18 with TRBJ2-2; 10 nucleotides align to TRBD1. The CDR3 is 18 residues long. Germline values: CDR1 KGHSH, CDR2 LQKENI. The ends lost 1 base at V and 1 base at J; junction bases unmatched: 6. The CDR3 reads CASSPRTTGGGNTGELFF. For the CDR3, the DNA is TGTGCCAGCTCACCACGGACGACAGGGGGCGGGAACACCGGGGAGCTGTTTTTT. Complete variable domain (other parts from reference TRBV18 and TRBJ2-2): NAGVMQNPRHLVRRRGQEARLRCSPMKGHSHVYWYRQLPEEGLKFMVYLQKENIIDESGMPKERFSAEFPKEGPSILRIQQVVRGDSAAYFCASSPRTTGGGNTGELFFGEGSRLTVL.

The chain links TRBV7-3 to TRBJ2-6, with TRBD1 matching 8 bases. CDR1 and CDR2 (germline): SGHTA, FQGTGA. The V segment lost 4 bases and the J segment 1 base; nucleotides outside the gene matches: 3. CDR3 size: 16 residues. This CDR3 is CASSSRTGSGANVLTF. In DNA form, the CDR3 reads TGTGCCAGCAGCTCAAGGACAGGGTCTGGGGCCAACGTCCTGACTTTC.

In its sample, this clone was seen many times. V usage is TRBV29-1 and J usage is TRBJ2-1, with 9 bases identical to TRBD2. V lost 0 bases to trimming and J lost 7 bases; unmatched junction nucleotides: 7. From germline, CDR1 is SQVTM and CDR2 ANQGSEA. The CDR3 totals 15 residues. The chain's CDR3 is CSVEDGTSSINEQFF. The DNA of the CDR3 is TGCAGCGTTGAAGATGGGACTAGCAGCATTAATGAGCAGTTCTTC.

The gene calls are TRBV19 and TRBJ1-6, with unresolved D. The CDR3 covers 16 residues. Germline values: CDR1 LNHDA, CDR2 SQIVND (reference sequence). Trimming left V 3 bases short and J 4 bases short, with 13 bases between. The CDR3 loop is CASSIQNRAYNSPLHF. CDR3 coding DNA: TGTGCCAGTAGTATTCAGAACAGAGCTTATAATTCACCCCTCCACTTT.

This chain uses TRBV5-5 with TRBJ2-7; 8 bases line up with TRBD2. Losses at the gene ends were 4 bases for V and 1 base for J; bases not matched to a gene: 13. Germline V gives CDR1 SGHKS, CDR2 YYEKEE (reference sequence). The CDR3 is 17 residues long. CDR3 protein: CASSTRTGTSLSYEQYF. CDR3 DNA sequence: TGTGCCAGCAGCACGCGCACCGGGACTAGTCTTTCCTACGAGCAGTACTTC.

This clone was seen only once. The J gene is TRBJ2-7, the V gene TRBV7-9, with 7 bases fitting TRBD2. Germline CDR1 and CDR2: SEHNR and FQNEAQ (reference sequence). V shed 1 base and J 7 bases; nucleotides not matched to a gene: 10. The CDR3 totals 15 residues. The CDR3 sequence is CASSLGASGLREQYF. The CDR3 coding sequence is TGTGCCAGCAGCTTAGGGGCTAGCGGTCTAAGGGAGCAGTACTTC.